This T cell receptor beta chain was sequenced during a study of cytomegalovirus exposure and HLA in healthy donors. Study-wide background: From approximately 170 million T cells, an earlier analysis saw under 140 million unique TCR beta sequences.

V lost 4 bases and J lost 4, with 15 bases in between. Looked up from germline, CDR1 is SGDLS and CDR2 is YYNGEE. The CDR3 consists of 15 residues. With respect to this clone: Its antigen is not identified.

General study results and limits: Cytomegalovirus status, reportedly, was diagnosed with high specificity and sensitivity by the classifier. The study flagged fewer than 200 TCR beta chains as cytomegalovirus-associated. A later analysis appeared to link common viral pathogens to several of the most significant clusters.

PCR employed 60 Vbeta and 13 Jbeta primers. Method: immunoSEQ multiplex PCR; TCRdb's copy keeps in-frame clones and lacks some. The sample lists 100,000 to 130,000 clones; 82% were seen once. This clonotype was sampled from a man aged 25-45 years in good health and CMV-seropositive. Sequencing was performed on PBMCs. The rearrangement joins TRBV9 to TRBJ1-3; D possibly corresponds to TRBD1 (5 bases). CDR3 sequence: CASSSDSLGGNTIYF. The DNA for the CDR3 is TGTGCCAGCAGCTCTGACAGTCTAGGAGGAAACACCATATATTTT.